This paragraph reports one TCR beta chain. The antigen is not known. The CDR3 length is 18 residues. From germline, CDR1 is WNHNN and CDR2 SYGVQD (reference sequence). This specimen comes from a study of OX40 agonist ivuxolimab in advanced cancers. On the study more broadly: Eligibility admitted prior anti-PD-1, anti-PD-L1 or anti-CTLA-4 therapy; 35% to 40% had some.

Patients were ineligible given autoimmune disease history or systemic immunosuppression. Only in-frame clones appear in the TCRdb table, and some are missing; sequencing was by immunoSEQ multiplex PCR. The sample comprises fewer than 85,000 clones, about 90% of which are singletons, and roughly 0.4% rests with the top ten. General observations from the study: At 0.1 to 3.0 mg/kg and by week 6, CD4+ and CD8+ T cells in the blood had expanded clonally.

The sequence was obtained from an adult with an advanced solid tumor such as melanoma, head and neck, liver or kidney cancer. The sample here was CD4+ or CD8+ T cells sorted from blood, taken in a trial of the OX40 agonist ivuxolimab. The V and J genes are TRBV10-1 and TRBJ2-7; TRBD2 agrees at 11 bases. The CDR3 loop reads CAPKPALAGVPILGEQYF. The CDR3 DNA reads as TGCGCGCCCAAGCCAGCACTAGCGGGAGTCCCTATACTCGGCGAGCAGTACTTC.